A single sample gave rise to the 9 T cell receptor beta chains below, sequenced in a study of radiotherapy plus CTLA-4 blockade in lung cancer. The repertoire was sequenced with immunoSEQ multiplex PCR; TCRdb's copy has only in-frame clones and lacks some. Of roughly 62,000 clones in the sample, 77% are singletons; the top ten hold about 4.2%. The sample here was peripheral blood, taken from a patient treated with radiotherapy plus ipilimumab. These receptors originate from a human donor with non-small cell lung cancer who had a complete response to radiotherapy plus ipilimumab.

This clone was recorded once. This chain links TRBV2 with TRBJ1-5; tentatively, D is TRBD1 (5 bases). The CDR3 is 15 amino acids. Germline CDR1 SNHLY, CDR2 FYNNEI. The V end was cut by 3 bases, the J end by 0 bases, with 9 bases between. The CDR3 DNA sequence: TGTGCCAGCAGTGAGGGGCTCCATAGCAATCAGCCCCAGCATTTT. Protein: CASSEGLHSNQPQHF.

The chain links TRBV19 to TRBJ1-1; D is unclear. Trimming took 3 bases from V and 5 from J, leaving 10 bases between them. This CDR3 comprises 13 residues. In germline, CDR1 is LNHDA, CDR2 SQIVND (reference sequence). CDR3 protein: CASSMKGGTEAFF. As DNA, the CDR3 is TGTGCCAGTAGTATGAAGGGAGGGACTGAAGCTTTCTTT.

The chain employs TRBV7-2 and TRBJ2-3; 8 nucleotides match TRBD1. CDR1 SGHTA and CDR2 FQGNSA come from the germline V gene. With V trimmed by 5 bases and J by 4 bases, 2 bases remained unmatched. This CDR3 has 13 amino acids. DNA for the CDR3: TGTGCCAGCAGCGACAGGGGTGCAGATACGCAGTATTTT. Protein: CASSDRGADTQYF. The full variable domain, completed using reference TRBV7-2 and TRBJ2-3, is GAGVSQSPSNKVTEKGKDVELRCDPISGHTALYWYRQSLGQGLEFLIYFQGNSAPDKSGLPSDRFSAERTGGSVSTLTIQRTQQEDSAVYLCASSDRGADTQYFGPGTRLTVL.

This clone was found once. The chain is built from TRBV30 and TRBJ1-6; TRBD1 agrees at 7 bases. Germline CDR1 is GTSNPN and CDR2 is SVGIG (reference sequence). The CDR3 sequence is 14 residues long. J was trimmed by 10 bases and V by 0 bases; bases with no gene match: 6. CDR3 amino acids: CAWSVRTGTSPLHF. Here the CDR3 DNA reads TGTGCCTGGAGTGTACGGACAGGTACCTCACCCCTCCACTTT.

This clone occurred a few times. The rearrangement links TRBV19 to TRBJ2-2; no firm D call. With 3 bases removed from V and 6 bases from J, the gap between germline ends came to 5 bases. The CDR3 consists of 12 residues. CDR1 and CDR2 (germline): LNHDA, SQIVND (reference sequence). The CDR3 sequence: CASSIPPGELFF. CDR3 DNA sequence: TGTGCCAGTAGTATTCCTCCCGGGGAGCTGTTTTTT.

V is TRBV4-1 and J is TRBJ1-5, with 9 bases identical to TRBD1. The germline gives CDR1 MGHRA, CDR2 YSYEKL. This CDR3 has 15 residues. Trimming cost V 6 bases and J 5 bases; bases outside gene matches: 8. CDR3 region: CASSPEGQGYQPQHF. DNA for the CDR3: TGCGCCAGCAGTCCGGAGGGACAGGGTTATCAGCCCCAGCATTTT.

This chain links TRBV10-3 with TRBJ2-3, with a possible D match to TRBD2 (6 bases). Germline V gene sequence: CDR1 ENHRY, CDR2 SYGVKD. The CDR3 is made up of 14 amino acids. Trimming took 8 bases from V and 0 from J, leaving 12 bases between them. This CDR3 is CAIGRDSSTDTQYF. In DNA, the CDR3 is TGTGCCATCGGCAGGGACTCTAGCACAGATACGCAGTATTTT.

This sequence joins TRBV6-1 and TRBJ1-2; unclear D gene. This CDR3 is 14 amino acids long. V lost 4 bases and J lost 4, with 13 bases in between. In germline, CDR1 is MNHNS, CDR2 SASEGT. The CDR3 DNA reads as TGTGCCAGCAGTGGTTCGTGGGGAGGCTATGGCTACACCTTC. Translation gives CASSGSWGGYGYTF.

V is TRBV10-1 and J is TRBJ2-7, with D possibly being TRBD1 or TRBD2 (6 bases each). Germline V CDR1 and CDR2: WNHNN, SYGVQD (reference sequence). Trimming stripped 0 bases from V and 2 bases from J, with 11 bases between. The CDR3 runs 15 residues. This chain's CDR3 is CASSESTGAPYEQYF. CDR3 bases: TGCGCCAGCAGTGAGTCGACGGGGGCCCCCTACGAGCAGTACTTC.